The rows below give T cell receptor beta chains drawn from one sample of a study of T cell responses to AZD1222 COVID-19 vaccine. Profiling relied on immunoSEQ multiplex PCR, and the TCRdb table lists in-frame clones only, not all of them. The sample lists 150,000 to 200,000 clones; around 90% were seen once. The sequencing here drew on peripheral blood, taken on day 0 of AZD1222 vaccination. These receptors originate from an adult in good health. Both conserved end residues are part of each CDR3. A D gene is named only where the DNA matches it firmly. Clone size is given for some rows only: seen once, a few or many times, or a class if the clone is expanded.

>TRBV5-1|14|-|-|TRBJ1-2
CASSFQGRDYGYTF
TGCGCCAGCAGCTTTCAGGGAAGGGACTATGGCTACACCTTC
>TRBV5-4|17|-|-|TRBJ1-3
CASSLDLGGSSGNTIYF
TGTGCCAGCAGCTTGGACCTAGGGGGGAGCTCTGGAAACACCATATATTTT
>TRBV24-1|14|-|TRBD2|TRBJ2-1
CATRGLAEDNEQFF
TGTGCCACCAGGGGACTAGCGGAGGACAATGAGCAGTTCTTC
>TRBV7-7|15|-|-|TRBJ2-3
CASSLGVSGTDTQYF
TGTGCTAGCAGCTTAGGGGTTAGCGGCACAGATACGCAGTATTTT
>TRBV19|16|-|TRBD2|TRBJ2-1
CASSIYPRGLAGGEFF
TGTGCCAGTAGTATTTACCCTCGGGGACTAGCGGGAGGTGAGTTCTTC
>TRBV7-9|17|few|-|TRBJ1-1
CASRKLILRRMNTEAFF
TGTGCCAGCAGAAAGCTTATATTGAGGCGCATGAACACTGAAGCTTTCTTT
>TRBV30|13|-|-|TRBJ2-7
CAWSVGTPYEQYF
TGTGCCTGGAGTGTAGGTACCCCCTACGAGCAGTACTTC
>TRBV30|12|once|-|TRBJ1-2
CAWSVKGKLYTF
TGTGCCTGGAGTGTAAAGGGAAAGCTCTACACCTTC
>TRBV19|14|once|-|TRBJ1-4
CASTLGYGGEKLFF
TGTGCCAGTACCCTAGGCTATGGGGGCGAAAAACTGTTTTTT
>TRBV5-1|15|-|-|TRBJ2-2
CASSSAGNVWKELFF
TGCGCCAGCAGCTCAGCAGGGAATGTGTGGAAGGAGCTGTTTTTT
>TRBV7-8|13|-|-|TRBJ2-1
CASGRDIYNEQFF
TGTGCCAGTGGTCGAGACATCTACAATGAGCAGTTCTTC
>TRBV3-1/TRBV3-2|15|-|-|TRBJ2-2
CASSQGNRDTGELFF
TGTGCCAGCAGCCAAGGGAACAGGGACACCGGGGAGCTGTTTTTT
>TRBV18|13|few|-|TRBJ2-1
CASSPPLYNEQFF
TGTGCCAGCTCACCACCCCTTTACAATGAGCAGTTCTTC
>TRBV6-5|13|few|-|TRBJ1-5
CASKGRANQPQHF
TGTGCCAGCAAGGGCAGGGCCAATCAGCCCCAGCATTTT
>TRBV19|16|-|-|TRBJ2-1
CASSIAQASTGREQFF
TGTGCCAGTAGTATAGCACAGGCATCAACCGGGCGTGAGCAGTTCTTC
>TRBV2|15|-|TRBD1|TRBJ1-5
CASSLDRGSYQPQHF
TGTGCCAGCAGCCTTGACAGGGGCAGCTATCAGCCCCAGCATTTT
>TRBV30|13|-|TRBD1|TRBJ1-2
CAWSAQGSVGYTF
TGTGCCTGGAGTGCACAGGGGTCGGTTGGCTACACCTTC
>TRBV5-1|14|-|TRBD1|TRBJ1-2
CASSPRQGGYGYTF
TGCGCCAGCAGCCCCCGACAGGGAGGCTATGGCTACACCTTC
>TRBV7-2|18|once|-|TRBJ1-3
CASSLESPQPSSGNTIYF
TGTGCCAGCAGCTTAGAATCTCCACAGCCTAGCTCTGGAAACACCATATATTTT
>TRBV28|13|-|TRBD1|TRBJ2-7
CASNQGQGYEQYF
TGTGCCAGCAATCAGGGACAGGGCTACGAGCAGTACTTC
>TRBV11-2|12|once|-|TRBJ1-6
CASSPRGVPLHF
TGTGCCAGCAGCCCTCGGGGAGTACCCCTCCACTTT
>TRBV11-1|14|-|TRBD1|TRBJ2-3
CASSNGQAPDTQYF
TGTGCCAGCAGCAACGGACAGGCCCCGGATACGCAGTATTTT
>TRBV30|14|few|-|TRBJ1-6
CAWSVLGANSPLHF
TGTGCCTGGAGTGTACTGGGCGCGAATTCACCCCTCCACTTT
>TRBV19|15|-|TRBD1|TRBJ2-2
CASSKGGRDTGELFF
TGTGCCAGTAGTAAAGGGGGCAGGGATACCGGGGAGCTGTTTTTT
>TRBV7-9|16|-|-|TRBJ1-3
CASSSSTPNSGNTIYF
TGTGCCAGCAGCTCCTCGACACCTAACTCTGGAAACACCATATATTTT
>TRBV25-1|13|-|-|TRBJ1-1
CASSESLNTEAFF
TGTGCCAGCAGTGAATCACTGAACACTGAAGCTTTCTTT
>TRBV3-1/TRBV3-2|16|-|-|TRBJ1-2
CASSPNGAGESYGYTF
TGTGCCAGCAGCCCAAATGGGGCAGGGGAGAGTTATGGCTACACCTTC
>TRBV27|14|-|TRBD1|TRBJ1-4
CASRITGGNEKLFF
TGTGCCAGCAGGATAACAGGGGGGAATGAAAAACTGTTTTTT
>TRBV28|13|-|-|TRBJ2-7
CASSLSGTYEQYF
TGTGCCAGCAGTTTGTCCGGAACCTACGAGCAGTACTTC
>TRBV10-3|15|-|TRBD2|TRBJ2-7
CAISGTSGNSYEQYF
TGTGCCATCAGTGGGACTAGCGGAAACTCCTACGAGCAGTACTTC
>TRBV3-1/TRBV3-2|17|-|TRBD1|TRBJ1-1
CASSHGPGQGLIAEAFF
TGTGCCAGCAGCCACGGACCGGGACAGGGACTAATAGCGGAGGCTTTCTTT
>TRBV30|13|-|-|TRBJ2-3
CAWGLRGTDTQYF
TGTGCCTGGGGTCTACGGGGGACAGATACGCAGTATTTT
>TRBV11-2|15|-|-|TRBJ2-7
CASSSMEAGNYEQYF
TGTGCCAGCAGCTCAATGGAGGCGGGGAACTACGAGCAGTACTTC
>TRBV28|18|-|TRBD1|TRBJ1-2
CASSLVRSPTGGKDGYTF
TGTGCCAGCAGTTTAGTAAGGAGTCCCACAGGGGGCAAGGATGGCTACACCTTC
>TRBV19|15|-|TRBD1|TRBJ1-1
CASSMGQGSFPEAFF
TGTGCCAGTAGTATGGGACAGGGAAGCTTCCCTGAAGCTTTCTTT
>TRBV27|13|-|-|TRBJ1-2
CASTARRNYGYTF
TGTGCCAGCACCGCCCGGAGGAACTATGGCTACACCTTC
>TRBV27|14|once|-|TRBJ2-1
CASSPLLSDNEQFF
TGTGCCAGCAGTCCACTTCTGAGTGACAATGAGCAGTTCTTC
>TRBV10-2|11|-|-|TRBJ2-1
CASRASGHQFF
TGCGCCAGCAGGGCGTCGGGACATCAGTTCTTC
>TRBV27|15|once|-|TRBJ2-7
CASSLVSAGAYEQYF
TGTGCCAGCAGTTTAGTTTCTGCGGGTGCTTACGAGCAGTACTTC
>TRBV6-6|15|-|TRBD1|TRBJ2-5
CASSSWDRDTETQYF
TGTGCCAGCAGCTCTTGGGACAGGGATACGGAGACCCAGTACTTC